The sequence of this TCR beta chain was determined in a study of OX40 agonist ivuxolimab in advanced cancers. Study background: Allowance was made for prior anti-PD-1, anti-PD-L1 or anti-CTLA-4 therapy, and about 44% had some.

Study-level findings and limits: Blood T cells, both CD4+ and CD8+, expanded clonally by week 6 at 0.1 to 3.0 mg/kg. Averaged across samples, CD8+ T cells carried more expanded clones than CD4+ did.

With autoimmune disease history or systemic immunosuppression, patients were excluded. Points on this clone: The antigen is unknown.

Libraries were prepared by immunoSEQ multiplex PCR; TCRdb keeps only in-frame clonotypes and omits some of them. The sample lists about 60,000 clones, approximately 90% seen once, with 3.5% to 5% in the top ten. The sample in question was CD4+ or CD8+ T cells sorted from blood, obtained in a trial of the OX40 agonist ivuxolimab. The clonotype originates from an adult with an advanced solid tumor such as melanoma, head and neck, liver or kidney cancer.

The CDR3 sequence: CASSIYGGQADTQYF. In DNA form, the CDR3 reads TGTGCCAGTAGTATATACGGGGGGCAGGCAGATACGCAGTATTTT. This rearrangement joins TRBV19 to TRBJ2-3, with a tentative D call TRBD2 (7 bases). This CDR3 is 15 amino acids long. V dropped 2 bases and J dropped 4 bases, with 13 bases sitting between them. Germline CDR1 and CDR2: LNHDA and SQIVND (reference sequence).